This T cell receptor (beta chain) is from a study of T cells in Graves' hyperthyroidism and ophthalmopathy. Overall study findings and caveats: Stable hyperthyroidism and ophthalmopathy were separated using 13 V-J signatures.

Points on this clonotype: Its antigen remains unidentified. A much larger clone is a single base away; this may be a read error.

RNA transcripts provided the source from which TCR beta CDR3 regions were amplified. The HTBI set primed first-round TCR CDR3 RT-PCR. One entry per CDR3 protein, called by TCRdb with MiXCR from the multiplex PCR reads. The sample has a few hundred thousand distinct CDR3 sequences, roughly 15% seen once. The germline V and J ends were trimmed by 4 bases and 0 bases, with 14 bases remaining between them. The CDR3 is made up of 16 amino acids. CDR1 is MNHEY and CDR2 is SVGAGI in the germline V gene. Sequencing was done on a sample of blood. This TCR was recovered from a woman aged 45-65 years with Graves' hyperthyroidism that later progressed to Graves' ophthalmopathy. The chain links TRBV6-5 to TRBJ2-3; TRBD1 is a possible D gene (5 bases). The CDR3 here is CASSCRASTSTDTQYF. The CDR3 bases are TGTGCCAGCAGTTGCAGGGCGAGTACTAGCACAGATACGCAGTATTTT.